The present entry profiles one T cell receptor beta chain with its context. What it binds is not known. This sample stems from a study of STAT3 mutations in large granular lymphocyte leukemia. Study at large: Canonical activating STAT3 mutations were detected in roughly half of the longitudinally sequenced T-LGLL patients. General study findings and limits: In T-cell large granular lymphocyte leukemia, about half of patients showed multiple immunodominant subclonotypes.

With 2 bases removed from V and 6 bases from J, the gap between germline ends came to 9 bases. CDR1 is SGDLS, CDR2 YYNGEE, per germline. The CDR3 sequence is 13 residues long. Sequencing used immunoSEQ multiplex PCR; TCRdb keeps in-frame clones, though not all of them. The sample has roughly 11,000 clones, 60% to 85% seen once. The specimen sequenced was peripheral blood mononuclear cells. The sequence derives from a man aged 55 to 70 with T-cell large granular lymphocyte leukemia. Some clones in this sample may be carry-over from other donors' samples. V is TRBV9 and J is TRBJ2-1; D gene uncertain. CDR3 DNA sequence: TGTGCCAGCAGCGTCCACTCCCCCAATGAGCAGTTCTTC. Residues: CASSVHSPNEQFF. The full variable domain, with the rest looked up from reference TRBV9 and TRBJ2-1, is DSGVTQTPKHLITATGQRVTLRCSPRSGDLSVYWYQQSLDQGLQFLIQYYNGEERAKGNILERFSAQQFPDLHSELNLSSLELGDSALYFCASSVHSPNEQFFGPGTRLTVL.